The source of this T cell receptor (beta chain) is a study of blood T cells in healthy people across ages. A second 7 to 11 cycle PCR used barcoded and J-beta primers. TCRdb analysed the 5' RACE reads with MiXCR anew, one entry per CDR3 protein. The sample lists 600,000 to 800,000 distinct CDR3 sequences, approximately 21% occurring once. Germline V gene lookup returns CDR1 SGHTA and CDR2 FQGNSA. This CDR3 has 14 amino acids. Only a few counts were recorded for this clonotype. The gene calls are TRBV7-2 and TRBJ2-5; a possible D gene is TRBD1 (6 bases). With the DNA end fitting TRBJ2-7 better, the J assignment may be wrong. Material for sequencing was blood. This TCR was recovered from a man in his 70s in good health. CDR3 sequence reads: CASSSPQGRYEQYF. DNA for the CDR3: TGTGCCAGCAGCTCTCCGCAGGGGCGCTACGAGCAGTACTTC.